This T cell receptor (beta chain) emerged from a study of blood T cell repertoires in COVID-19. In the original workflow: Reference gene primer amplification gave estimated nucleated cell counts. Data came from immunoSEQ multiplex PCR; TCRdb stores just in-frame clones and leaves some out. For V, J and clone size, that table is used; D and trimming come from the DNA. Among some 140,000 clones listed, about four fifths were seen once. Trimming stripped 10 bases from V and 9 bases from J, with 25 bases between. This CDR3 spans 16 amino acids. Germline V CDR1 and CDR2: ENHRY, SYGVKD. This rearrangement joins TRBV10-3 to TRBJ1-6, with D maybe TRBD1 (5 bases). This TCR was recovered from an elderly man with acute or convalescent COVID-19. What was sequenced was peripheral blood. The CDR3 DNA is TGTGCCACCTCGAACCCGGGACGGGGGTTCGGTTCACCCCTCCACTTT. Amino acids: CATSNPGRGFGSPLHF.